The 10 T cell receptor beta chains below were found in one sample sequenced in a study of T cell responses to AZD1222 COVID-19 vaccine. The protocol was immunoSEQ multiplex PCR, while the TCRdb copy is restricted to in-frame clones and leaves out a portion. Altogether more than 110,000 clones are present, around 90% being singletons, with the ten largest covering 2.5% to 3.5%. The sample consisted of peripheral blood, taken on day 0 of AZD1222 vaccination. The receptors were gathered from an adult in good health.

This chain connects TRBV11-2 to TRBJ1-5; 8 bases match TRBD1. The J segment lost 7 bases and the V segment lost 5 bases, leaving 7 bases of the junction unmatched. CDR3 length: 14 amino acids. CDR1 and CDR2 (germline): SGHAT, FQNNGV. The CDR3 reads CASSPRQGIQPQHF. The CDR3 coding sequence is TGTGCCAGCAGCCCGAGACAGGGGATACAGCCCCAGCATTTT.

CDR3 in amino acids: CASTPGQGSSGYTF. The DNA for the CDR3 is TGTGCCAGCACTCCGGGCCAGGGTTCCTCTGGCTACACCTTC. V is TRBV28 and J is TRBJ1-2; weak D call: TRBD1 (5 bases). Between the trimmed V and J ends, which lost 7 bases and 7 bases, there was a span of 19 bases. Germline V lookup: CDR1 MDHEN, CDR2 SYDVKM. The CDR3 is 14 amino acids.

This rearrangement joins TRBV15 to TRBJ2-3; 7 nucleotides match TRBD2. Trimming took 4 bases from V and 0 from J; bases not matched to a gene: 4. The CDR3 contains 15 residues. Germline values: CDR1 LNHNV, CDR2 YYDKDF (reference sequence). This chain's CDR3 is CATSIRDYSTDTQYF. DNA of the CDR3: TGTGCCACCAGCATCCGGGACTACAGCACAGATACGCAGTATTTT.

The genes are TRBV28 and TRBJ1-1; D ambiguous. Trimming took 5 bases from V and 4 from J, leaving 14 bases between them. Germline-derived CDR1 and CDR2 are MDHEN and SYDVKM. CDR3 length equals 14 residues. The CDR3 loop is CASSITRVVTEAFF. The CDR3, as DNA: TGTGCCAGCAGTATCACTAGGGTAGTCACTGAAGCTTTCTTT.

The chain couples TRBV6-2 or TRBV6-3 to TRBJ2-3, with no clear D. The CDR3 totals 13 residues. V gave up 6 bases and J gave up 3 bases, with 10 bases separating them. Germline assignment: CDR1 MNHEY and CDR2 SVGEGT. CDR3 in amino acids: CASSPSETDTQYF. The CDR3 DNA is TGTGCCAGCAGCCCGAGCGAAACAGATACGCAGTATTTT.

The chain combines TRBV5-1 with TRBJ2-7; D uncertain. V was trimmed by 3 bases and J by 1 base, leaving 8 bases between them. Germline values: CDR1 SGHRS, CDR2 YFSETQ. The CDR3 is 13 residues long. CDR3 in amino acids: CASSSSVSYEQYF. The CDR3 nucleotides are TGCGCCAGCAGCTCAAGTGTATCCTACGAGCAGTACTTC. Full variable domain (missing parts from reference TRBV5-1 and TRBJ2-7): KAGVTQTPRYLIKTRGQQVTLSCSPISGHRSVSWYQQTPGQGLQFLFEYFSETQRNKGNFPGRFSGRQFSNSRSEMNVSTLELGDSALYLCASSSSVSYEQYFGPGTRLTVT.

This sequence joins TRBV4-2 and TRBJ2-7; the D gene is possibly TRBD1 (6 bases). Trimming cost V 0 bases and J 4 bases, with 16 bases left between them. The germline V gene encodes CDR1 LGHNA and CDR2 YNFKEQ. The CDR3 totals 16 residues. The DNA of the CDR3 is TGTGCCAGCAGCCAAGACCTTAGACAGGTCGGGTACGAGCAGTACTTC. This codes for CASSQDLRQVGYEQYF.

J is TRBJ1-5 and V is TRBV19, with D perhaps TRBD1 (6 bases). CDR1 is LNHDA and CDR2 is SQIVND in the germline V gene (reference sequence). The germline V and J ends were trimmed by 8 bases and 4 bases, with 15 bases remaining between them. The CDR3 is made up of 14 amino acids. The CDR3 nucleotides are TGTGCCAGTGGTGGGGGACACTTTAATCAGCCCCAGCATTTT. Protein product: CASGGGHFNQPQHF.

The rearrangement links TRBV11-2 to TRBJ1-1; D is undetermined. Germline-derived CDR1 and CDR2 are SGHAT and FQNNGV. V was shortened by 1 base and J by 10 bases, with 10 bases between the two germline ends. There are 12 residues in the CDR3. The CDR3, as DNA: TGTGCCAGCAGCTTAGTTTCGGGGTTAGCTTTCTTT. It yields the protein CASSLVSGLAFF.

This clone was observed once. The rearrangement uses TRBV3-1 (or the pseudogene TRBV3-2) and TRBJ2-3; 7 bases match TRBD2. In germline, CDR1 is LGHDT, CDR2 YNNKEL (reference sequence). V gave up 2 bases and J gave up 0 bases; unmatched junction bases: 17. The CDR3 spans 20 residues. CDR3 nucleotide sequence: TGTGCCAGCAGCCAACCCATGGGGAGCCCTGCGGGAGCTAGCACAGATACGCAGTATTTT. Translation: CASSQPMGSPAGASTDTQYF.